What follows is one T cell receptor beta chain and its context. Its antigen is not identified. The CDR3 contains 17 residues. Trimming removed 4 bases at V and 4 bases at J, with 24 bases between. Germline V gives CDR1 SGHNT, CDR2 YYREEE (reference sequence). This sample was included in a study of T cell repertoires in cytomegalovirus infection. Looking at the study overall: CMV infection plus the matching HLA type was flagged by public TCR beta signatures.

General study findings and limits: Using cumulative public TCR beta family frequency, the authors identified those who carried CMV together with the relevant HLA. Ex vivo, HLA-C-restricted CMV-specific TCR beta clonotypes prevailed over the rest of the response.

TCRdb reanalysed the reads using MiXCR and keeps one entry per CDR3 protein. The sample has 450,000 to 550,000 distinct CDR3 sequences, 15% to 20% seen once; the top ten hold roughly a quarter. The rearrangement joins TRBV5-4 to TRBJ2-7; D is unresolved. This TCR was recovered from a human donor in good health (CMV status not recorded). Some clones in this sample may be carry-over from other donors' samples. The sample comprised CD8+ T cells from PBMCs. The CDR3 spells CASSHTGLAALIYEQYF. In DNA form, the CDR3 reads TGTGCCAGCAGCCATACTGGTCTGGCAGCGTTAATTTACGAGCAGTACTTC.